Listed below are T cell receptor beta chains from one sample, sequenced in a study of regulatory and conventional T cells in RAG deficiency. The protocol was immunoSEQ multiplex PCR, while the TCRdb copy is restricted to in-frame clones and leaves out a portion. The sample contains some 21,000 clones, around 94% of which appear only once. This sample also appeared in a second study, on regulatory T cells.

Input material: CD4+ T cells sorted from blood. The receptors were sampled from a human donor in good health. Each CDR3 is given without its conserved first and last residue. A D gene is named only where the DNA matches it firmly.

v_call,j_call,d_call,cdr3_aa
TRBV30,TRBJ1-4,NA,AWSGQVFNEKLF
TRBV19,TRBJ2-7,TRBD1,ASSTAGTVAYEQY
TRBV5-1,TRBJ2-6,NA,ASSQGGFGANVLT
TRBV6-1,TRBJ1-4,NA,ASRSAATNEKLF
TRBV4-2,TRBJ2-7,TRBD2,ASSHEGLGGGSYEQY
TRBV6-1,TRBJ2-5,NA,ASSEQQEGTQY
TRBV7-2,TRBJ2-2,NA,ASRYSSAGELF
TRBV19,TRBJ1-1,NA,ASSIDGGKAF
TRBV5-1,TRBJ2-1,TRBD2,ASSLEISGRRSGNEQF
TRBV6-1,TRBJ1-1,NA,ASSEDRFEAF
TRBV19,TRBJ2-4,TRBD2,ASSGQGGNIQY
TRBV6-5,TRBJ1-1,NA,ASRRQNMNTEAF
TRBV5-5,TRBJ2-3,NA,ASSFGLGRDTQY
TRBV9,TRBJ1-1,NA,ASSPGQLNTEAF
TRBV10-3,TRBJ2-7,TRBD2,AISEPGLAGGNEQY
TRBV6-5,TRBJ2-3,TRBD1,ASSSGTGRTDTQY
TRBV5-1,TRBJ2-4,TRBD2,ASSLEGAGGIQY